The sequence of this T cell receptor (beta chain) was determined in a study of Graves' ophthalmopathy and Graves' hyperthyroidism. Study results and limitations: Blood samples also showed most expanded thyroid clonotypes exceeding 0.001 frequency.

Amplified TCR beta CDR3 regions were obtained using RNA transcripts as template. Second-round multiplex PCR came after a first-round RT-PCR that employed HTBI primers. From the multiplex PCR reads, TCRdb called clonotypes with MiXCR, one entry per CDR3 protein. The table lists about 410,000 distinct CDR3 sequences, around 16% of them singletons. CDR3 length: 13 amino acids. Looked up from germline, CDR1 is SQVTM and CDR2 is ANQGSEA. V was clipped by 7 bases and J by 2 bases, with 11 bases between them. Certain patients, namely those with other autoimmune diseases, uncontrolled infections, pregnancy or lactation, were excluded. PBMCs were obtained from roughly 9.9 ml of fresh peripheral blood. Of note for this clonotype: No antigen is known for it.

The sequenced sample was peripheral blood. This chain uses TRBV29-1 with TRBJ2-2; D gene ambiguous. This receptor was identified in a woman under 30 with Graves' ophthalmopathy. CDR3 DNA sequence: TGCAGCGCGGACGTAAAAAACACCGGGGAGCTGTTTTTT. Amino acids: CSADVKNTGELFF.